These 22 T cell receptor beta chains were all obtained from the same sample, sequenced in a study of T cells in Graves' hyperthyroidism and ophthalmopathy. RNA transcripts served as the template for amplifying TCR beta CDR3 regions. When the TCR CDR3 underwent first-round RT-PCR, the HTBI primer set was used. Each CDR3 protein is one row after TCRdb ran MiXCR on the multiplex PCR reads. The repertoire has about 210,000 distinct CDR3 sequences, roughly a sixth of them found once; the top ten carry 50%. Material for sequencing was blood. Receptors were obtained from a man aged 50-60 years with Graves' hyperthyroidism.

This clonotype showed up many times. CDR3 loop: CASSLARGWQPQHF. The CDR3 DNA sequence: TGTGCCAGCAGTTTAGCCAGGGGCTGGCAGCCCCAGCATTTT. The chain employs TRBV27 and TRBJ1-5; TRBD1 might be the D (6 bases). Per the germline V gene, CDR1 is MNHEY and CDR2 is SMNVEV (reference sequence). This CDR3 region has 14 residues. Between the trimmed V and J ends, which lost 2 bases and 7 bases, there was a span of 12 bases.

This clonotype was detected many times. CDR3 nucleotides: TGTGCCAGCAGTGAGGCTAGCGGGAGTGAGCACACCGGGGAGCTGTTTTTT. Amino acid sequence: CASSEASGSEHTGELFF. J is TRBJ2-2 and V is TRBV6-4, with 10 positions matching TRBD2. Germline assignment: CDR1 MRHNA and CDR2 SNTAGT. This CDR3 spans 17 amino acids. V lost 3 bases, J lost 3 bases, and 7 bases stayed unmatched.

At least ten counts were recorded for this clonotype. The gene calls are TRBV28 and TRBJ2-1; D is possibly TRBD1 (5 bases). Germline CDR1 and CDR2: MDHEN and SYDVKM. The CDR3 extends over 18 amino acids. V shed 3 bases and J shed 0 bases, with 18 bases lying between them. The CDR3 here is CASSLFLGADSSYNEQFF. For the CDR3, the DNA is TGTGCCAGCAGTTTGTTCCTCGGAGCCGACAGCTCCTACAATGAGCAGTTCTTC.

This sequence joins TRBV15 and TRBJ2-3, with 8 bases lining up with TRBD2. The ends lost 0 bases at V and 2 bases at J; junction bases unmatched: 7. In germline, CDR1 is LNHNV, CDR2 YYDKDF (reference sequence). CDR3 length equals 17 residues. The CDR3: CATSREGGRRYTDTQYF. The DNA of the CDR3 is TGTGCCACCAGCAGAGAGGGCGGGAGGCGTTACACAGATACGCAGTATTTT.

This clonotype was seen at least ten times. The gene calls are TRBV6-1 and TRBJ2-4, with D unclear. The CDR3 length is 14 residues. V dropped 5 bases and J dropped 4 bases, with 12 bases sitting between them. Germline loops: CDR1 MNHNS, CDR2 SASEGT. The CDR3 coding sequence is TGTGCCAGCAGTAATAGCCTTACGAAAAACATTCAGTACTTC. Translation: CASSNSLTKNIQYF.

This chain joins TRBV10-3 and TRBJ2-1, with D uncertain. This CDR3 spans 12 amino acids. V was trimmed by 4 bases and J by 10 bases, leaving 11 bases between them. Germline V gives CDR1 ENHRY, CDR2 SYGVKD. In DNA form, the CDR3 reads TGTGCCATCAGTGCCCGGCTAACGGAGCAGTTCTTC. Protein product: CAISARLTEQFF.

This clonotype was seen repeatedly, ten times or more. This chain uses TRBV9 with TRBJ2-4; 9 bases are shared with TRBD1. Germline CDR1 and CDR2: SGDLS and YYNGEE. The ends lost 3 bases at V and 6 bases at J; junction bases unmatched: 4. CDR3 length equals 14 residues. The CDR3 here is CASSERQGVNIQYF. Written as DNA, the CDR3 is TGTGCCAGCAGCGAGAGACAGGGGGTAAACATTCAGTACTTC.

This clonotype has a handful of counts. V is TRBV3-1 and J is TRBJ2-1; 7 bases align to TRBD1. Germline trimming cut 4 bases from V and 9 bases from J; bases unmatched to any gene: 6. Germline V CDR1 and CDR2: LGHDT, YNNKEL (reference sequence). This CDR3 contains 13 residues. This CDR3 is CASSPQTGSEQFF. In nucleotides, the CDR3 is TGTGCCAGCAGCCCCCAGACAGGGTCTGAGCAGTTCTTC.

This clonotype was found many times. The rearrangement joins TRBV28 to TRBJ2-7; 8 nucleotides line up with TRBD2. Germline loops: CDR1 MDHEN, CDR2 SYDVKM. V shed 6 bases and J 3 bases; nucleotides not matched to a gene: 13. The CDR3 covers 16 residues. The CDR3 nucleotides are TGTGCCAGCAGAGAACAACCGGGACTAGGTCACTACGAGCAGTACTTC. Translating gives CASREQPGLGHYEQYF.

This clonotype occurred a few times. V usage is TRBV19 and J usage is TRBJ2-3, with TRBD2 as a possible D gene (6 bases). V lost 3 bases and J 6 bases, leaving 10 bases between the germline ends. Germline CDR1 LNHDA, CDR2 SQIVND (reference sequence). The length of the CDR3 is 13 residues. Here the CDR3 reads CASSMGGPDTQYF. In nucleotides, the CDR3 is TGTGCCAGTAGTATGGGGGGACCCGATACGCAGTATTTT. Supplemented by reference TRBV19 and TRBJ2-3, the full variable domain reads DGGITQSPKYLFRKEGQNVTLSCEQNLNHDAMYWYRQDPGQGLRLIYYSQIVNDFQKGDIAEGYSVSREKKESFPLTVTSAQKNPTAFYLCASSMGGPDTQYFGPGTRLTVL.

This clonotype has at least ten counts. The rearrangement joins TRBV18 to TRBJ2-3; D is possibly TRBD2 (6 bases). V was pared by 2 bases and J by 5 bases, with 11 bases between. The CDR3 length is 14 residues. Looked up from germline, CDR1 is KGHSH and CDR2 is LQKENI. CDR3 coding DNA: TGTGCCAGCTCACCAGTTTTGCGGGAAGATACGCAGTATTTT. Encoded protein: CASSPVLREDTQYF.

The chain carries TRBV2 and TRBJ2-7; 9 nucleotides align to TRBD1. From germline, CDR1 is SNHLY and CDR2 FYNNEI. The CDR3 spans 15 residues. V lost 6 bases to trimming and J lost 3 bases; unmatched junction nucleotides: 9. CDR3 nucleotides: TGTGCCAGCAGCCAGGGGACAGGGAATAGCTACGAGCAGTACTTC. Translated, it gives CASSQGTGNSYEQYF.

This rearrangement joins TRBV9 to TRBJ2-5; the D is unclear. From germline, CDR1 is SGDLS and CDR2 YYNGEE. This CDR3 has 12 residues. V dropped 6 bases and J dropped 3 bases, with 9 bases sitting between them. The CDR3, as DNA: TGTGCCAGCAACACGAACGAAGAGACCCAGTACTTC. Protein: CASNTNEETQYF.

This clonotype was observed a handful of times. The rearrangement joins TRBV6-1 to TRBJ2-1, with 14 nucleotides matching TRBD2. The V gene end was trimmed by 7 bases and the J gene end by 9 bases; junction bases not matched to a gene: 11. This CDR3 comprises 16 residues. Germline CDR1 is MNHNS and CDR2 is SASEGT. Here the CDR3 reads CASTYGGLAGVIEQFF. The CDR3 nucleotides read TGTGCCAGCACCTACGGGGGACTAGCGGGAGTAATTGAGCAGTTCTTC.

The CDR3 is CSVDPSTDTQYF. CDR3 DNA: TGCAGCGTCGACCCGAGCACAGATACGCAGTATTTT. The genes are TRBV29-1 and TRBJ2-3, with D unclear. Germline V gene lookup returns CDR1 SQVTM and CDR2 ANQGSEA. The CDR3 extends over 12 amino acids. V lost 6 bases, J lost 0 bases, and 7 bases lay in between.

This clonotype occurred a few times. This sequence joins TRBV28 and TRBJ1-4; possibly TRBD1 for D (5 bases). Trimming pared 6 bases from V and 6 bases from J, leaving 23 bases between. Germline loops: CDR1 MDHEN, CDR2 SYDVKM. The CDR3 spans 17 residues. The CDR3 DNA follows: TGTGCCAGCAGCTCGGACGGATACACCCCGGGGGATGAAAAACTGTTTTTT. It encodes CASSSDGYTPGDEKLFF.

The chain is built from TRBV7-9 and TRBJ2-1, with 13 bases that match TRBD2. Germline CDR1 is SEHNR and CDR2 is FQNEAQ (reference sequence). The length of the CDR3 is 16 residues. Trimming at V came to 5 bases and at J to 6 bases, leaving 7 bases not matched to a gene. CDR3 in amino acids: CASSVTSGRAINEQFF. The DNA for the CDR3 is TGTGCCAGCAGCGTCACTAGCGGGAGGGCCATCAATGAGCAGTTCTTC. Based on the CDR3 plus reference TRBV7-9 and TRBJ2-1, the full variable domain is DTGVSQNPRHKITKRGQNVTFRCDPISEHNRLYWYRQTLGQGPEFLTYFQNEAQLEKSRLLSDRFSAERPKGSFSTLEIQRTEQGDSAMYLCASSVTSGRAINEQFFGPGTRLTVL.

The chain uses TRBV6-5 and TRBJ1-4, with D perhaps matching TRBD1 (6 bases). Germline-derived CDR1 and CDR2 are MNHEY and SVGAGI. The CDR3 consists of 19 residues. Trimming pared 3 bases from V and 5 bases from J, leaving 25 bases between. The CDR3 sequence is CASSYFTGPSWGTNEKLFF. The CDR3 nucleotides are TGTGCCAGCAGTTATTTCACAGGGCCTTCGTGGGGGACCAATGAAAAACTGTTTTTT.

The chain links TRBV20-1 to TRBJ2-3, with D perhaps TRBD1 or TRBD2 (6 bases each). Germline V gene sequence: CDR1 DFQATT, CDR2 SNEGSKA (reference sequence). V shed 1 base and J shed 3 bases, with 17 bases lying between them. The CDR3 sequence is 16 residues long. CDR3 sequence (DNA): TGCAGTGCTAGAGGAGGAGGGGGTTGGGGGACAGATACGCAGTATTTT. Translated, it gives CSARGGGGWGTDTQYF.

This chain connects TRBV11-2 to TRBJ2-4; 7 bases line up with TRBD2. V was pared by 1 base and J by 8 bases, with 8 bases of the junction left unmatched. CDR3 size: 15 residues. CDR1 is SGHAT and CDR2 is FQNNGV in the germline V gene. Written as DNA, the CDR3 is TGTGCCAGCAGCTTAGGTCTGGGAGGGCCGGACATTCAGTACTTC. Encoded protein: CASSLGLGGPDIQYF.

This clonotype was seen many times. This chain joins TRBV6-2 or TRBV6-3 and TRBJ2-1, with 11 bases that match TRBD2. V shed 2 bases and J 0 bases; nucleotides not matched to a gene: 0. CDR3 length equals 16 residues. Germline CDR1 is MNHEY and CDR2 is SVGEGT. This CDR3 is CASSYGLAGSYNEQFF. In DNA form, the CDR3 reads TGTGCCAGCAGTTACGGACTAGCGGGCTCCTACAATGAGCAGTTCTTC.

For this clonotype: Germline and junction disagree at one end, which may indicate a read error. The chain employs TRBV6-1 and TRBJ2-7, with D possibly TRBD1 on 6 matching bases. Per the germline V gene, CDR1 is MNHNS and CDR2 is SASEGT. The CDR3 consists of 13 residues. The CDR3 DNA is TGTGCCACCTCTGGACAGTCCACCTACGAGAAGTACTTC. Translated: CATSGQSTYEKYF.